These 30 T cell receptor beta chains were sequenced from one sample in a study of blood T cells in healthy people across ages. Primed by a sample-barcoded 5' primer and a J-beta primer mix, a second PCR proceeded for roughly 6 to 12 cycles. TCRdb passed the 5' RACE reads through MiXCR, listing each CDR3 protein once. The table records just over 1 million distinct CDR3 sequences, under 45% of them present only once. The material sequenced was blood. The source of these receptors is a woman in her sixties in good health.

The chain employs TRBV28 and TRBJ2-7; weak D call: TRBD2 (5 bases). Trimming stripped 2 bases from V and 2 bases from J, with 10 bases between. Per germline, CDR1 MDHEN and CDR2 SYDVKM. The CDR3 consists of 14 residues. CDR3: CASSLRESAYEQYF. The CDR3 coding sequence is TGTGCCAGCAGTTTAAGGGAGAGTGCCTACGAGCAGTACTTC.

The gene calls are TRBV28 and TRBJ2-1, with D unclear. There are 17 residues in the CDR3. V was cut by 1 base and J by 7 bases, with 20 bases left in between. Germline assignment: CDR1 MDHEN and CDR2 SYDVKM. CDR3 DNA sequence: TGTGCCAGCAGTTTATCGGGTACCAGGCTATTCTCGAATGAGCAGTTCTTC. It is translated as CASSLSGTRLFSNEQFF.

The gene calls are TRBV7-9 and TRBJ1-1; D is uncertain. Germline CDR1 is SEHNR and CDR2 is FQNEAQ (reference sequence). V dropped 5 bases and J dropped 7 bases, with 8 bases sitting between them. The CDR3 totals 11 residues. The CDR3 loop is CASSVGREAFF. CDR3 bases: TGTGCCAGCAGCGTAGGACGTGAAGCTTTCTTT.

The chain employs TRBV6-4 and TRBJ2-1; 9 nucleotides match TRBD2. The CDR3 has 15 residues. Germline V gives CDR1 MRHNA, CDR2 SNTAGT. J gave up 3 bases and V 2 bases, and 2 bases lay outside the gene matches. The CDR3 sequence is CASSDGSGSYNEQFF. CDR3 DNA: TGTGCCAGCAGTGACGGTAGCGGGAGCTACAATGAGCAGTTCTTC.

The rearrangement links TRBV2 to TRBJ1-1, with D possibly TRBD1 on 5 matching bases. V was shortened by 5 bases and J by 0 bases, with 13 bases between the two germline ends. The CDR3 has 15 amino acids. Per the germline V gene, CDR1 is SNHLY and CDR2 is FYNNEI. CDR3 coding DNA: TGTGCCAGCAGTATTAACCAGGGCATGAACACTGAAGCTTTCTTT. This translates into CASSINQGMNTEAFF.

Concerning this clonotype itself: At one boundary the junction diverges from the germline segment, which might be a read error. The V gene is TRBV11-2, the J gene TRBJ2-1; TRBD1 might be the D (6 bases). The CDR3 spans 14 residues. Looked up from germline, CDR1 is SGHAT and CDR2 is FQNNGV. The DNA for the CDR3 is TGTGCCGGCAGCAGGGGCGGCGGTTACAATGAGCAGTTCTTC. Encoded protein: CAGSRGGGYNEQFF. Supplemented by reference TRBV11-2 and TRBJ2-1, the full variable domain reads EAGVAQSPRYKIIEKRQSVAFWCNPISGHATLYWYQQILGQGPKLLIQFQNNGVVDDSQLPKDRFSAERLKGVDSTLKIQPAKLEDSAVYLCAGSRGGGYNEQFFGPGTRLTVL.

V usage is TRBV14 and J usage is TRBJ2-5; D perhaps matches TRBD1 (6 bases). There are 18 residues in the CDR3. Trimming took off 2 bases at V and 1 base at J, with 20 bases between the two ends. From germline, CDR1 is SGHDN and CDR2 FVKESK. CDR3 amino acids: CASSQQRGTGHFQETQYF. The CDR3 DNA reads TGTGCCAGCAGCCAACAAAGGGGGACGGGACACTTCCAAGAGACCCAGTACTTC. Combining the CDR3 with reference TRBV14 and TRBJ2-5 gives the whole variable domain EAGVTQFPSHSVIEKGQTVTLRCDPISGHDNLYWYRRVMGKEIKFLLHFVKESKQDESGMPNNRFLAERTGGTYSTLKVQPAELEDSGVYFCASSQQRGTGHFQETQYFGPGTRLLVL.

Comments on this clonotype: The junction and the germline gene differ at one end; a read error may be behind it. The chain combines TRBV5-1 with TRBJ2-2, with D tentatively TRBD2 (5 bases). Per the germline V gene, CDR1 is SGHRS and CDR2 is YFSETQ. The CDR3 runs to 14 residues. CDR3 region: CAGSLVEETGELFF. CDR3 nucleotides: TGCGCCGGCAGCTTGGTGGAGGAAACCGGGGAGCTGTTTTTT.

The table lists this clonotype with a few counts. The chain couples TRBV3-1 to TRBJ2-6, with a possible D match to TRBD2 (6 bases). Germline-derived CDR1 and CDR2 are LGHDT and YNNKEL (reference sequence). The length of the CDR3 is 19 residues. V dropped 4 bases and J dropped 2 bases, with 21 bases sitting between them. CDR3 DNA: TGTGCCAGCAGCCCGTACTCCGGGGGTACCTCCACTGGGGCCAACGTCCTGACTTTC. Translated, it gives CASSPYSGGTSTGANVLTF.

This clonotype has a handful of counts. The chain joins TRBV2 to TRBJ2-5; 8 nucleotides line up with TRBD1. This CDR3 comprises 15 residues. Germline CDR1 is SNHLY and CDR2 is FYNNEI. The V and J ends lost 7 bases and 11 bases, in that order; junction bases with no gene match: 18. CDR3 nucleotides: TGTGCCAGCATCCTACCGGTGGACAGGGAAGTTGGGCAGTACTTC. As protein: CASILPVDREVGQYF.

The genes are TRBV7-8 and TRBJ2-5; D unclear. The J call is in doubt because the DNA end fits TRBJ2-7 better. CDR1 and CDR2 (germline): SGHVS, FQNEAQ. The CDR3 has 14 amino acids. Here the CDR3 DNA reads TGTGCCAGCAGCCTTGACACAGTTCACCACGAGCAGTACTTC. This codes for CASSLDTVHHEQYF.

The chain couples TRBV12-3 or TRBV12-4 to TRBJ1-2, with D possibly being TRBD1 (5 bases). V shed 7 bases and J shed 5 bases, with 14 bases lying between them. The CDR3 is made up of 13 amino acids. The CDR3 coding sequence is TGTGCCAGCACTACCGGAAGGGGATATGGCTACACCTTC. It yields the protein CASTTGRGYGYTF.

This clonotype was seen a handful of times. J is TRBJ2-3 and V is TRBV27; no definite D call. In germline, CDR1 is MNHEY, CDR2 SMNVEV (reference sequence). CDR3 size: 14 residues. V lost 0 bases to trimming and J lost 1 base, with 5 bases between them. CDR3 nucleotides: TGTGCCAGCAGTTTATCCTGGGGCACAGATACGCAGTATTTT. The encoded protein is CASSLSWGTDTQYF.

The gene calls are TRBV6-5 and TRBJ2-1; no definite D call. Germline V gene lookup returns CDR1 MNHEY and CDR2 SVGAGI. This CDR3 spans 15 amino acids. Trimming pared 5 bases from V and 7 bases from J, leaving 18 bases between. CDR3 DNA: TGTGCCAGCAGTAAACGGGCAGACGGTGGGAATGAGCAGTTCTTC. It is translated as CASSKRADGGNEQFF.

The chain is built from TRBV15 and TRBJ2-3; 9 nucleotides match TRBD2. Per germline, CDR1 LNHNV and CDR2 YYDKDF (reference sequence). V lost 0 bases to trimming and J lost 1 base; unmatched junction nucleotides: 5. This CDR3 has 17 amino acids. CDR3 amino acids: CATSRDIAGARTDTQYF. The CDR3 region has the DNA TGTGCCACCAGCAGAGATATAGCGGGAGCCCGCACAGATACGCAGTATTTT.

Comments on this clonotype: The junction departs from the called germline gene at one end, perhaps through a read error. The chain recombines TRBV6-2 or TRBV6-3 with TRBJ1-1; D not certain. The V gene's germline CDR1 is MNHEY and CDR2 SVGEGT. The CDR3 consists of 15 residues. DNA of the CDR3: TGTGCCAGCGGTTACGCGAGGGAGGCCAACACTGAAGCTTTCTTT. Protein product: CASGYAREANTEAFF.

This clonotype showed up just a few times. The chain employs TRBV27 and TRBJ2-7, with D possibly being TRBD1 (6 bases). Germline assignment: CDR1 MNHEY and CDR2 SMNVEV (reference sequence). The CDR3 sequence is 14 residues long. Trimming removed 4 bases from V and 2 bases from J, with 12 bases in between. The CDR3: CASSSRQVPYEQYF. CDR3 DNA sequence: TGTGCCAGCAGTTCCAGACAGGTCCCCTACGAGCAGTACTTC.

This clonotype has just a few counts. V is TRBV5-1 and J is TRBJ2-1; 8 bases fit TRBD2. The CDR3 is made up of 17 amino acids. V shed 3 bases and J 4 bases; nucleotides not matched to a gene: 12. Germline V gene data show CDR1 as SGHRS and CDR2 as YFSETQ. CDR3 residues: CASSSQARSGGYNEQFF. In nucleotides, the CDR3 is TGCGCCAGCAGCTCACAAGCCCGGAGCGGGGGTTACAATGAGCAGTTCTTC.

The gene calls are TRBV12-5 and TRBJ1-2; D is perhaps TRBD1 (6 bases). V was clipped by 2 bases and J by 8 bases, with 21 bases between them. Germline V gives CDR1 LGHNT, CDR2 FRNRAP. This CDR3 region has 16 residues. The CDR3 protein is CASGLPPPDRRYGYTF. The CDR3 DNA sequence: TGTGCTAGTGGTTTGCCCCCCCCCGACAGGCGGTACGGCTACACCTTC. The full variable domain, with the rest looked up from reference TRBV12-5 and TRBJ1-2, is DARVTQTPRHKVTEMGQEVTMRCQPILGHNTVFWYRQTMMQGLELLAYFRNRAPLDDSGMPKDRFSAEMPDATLATLKIQPSEPRDSAVYFCASGLPPPDRRYGYTFGSGTRLTVV.

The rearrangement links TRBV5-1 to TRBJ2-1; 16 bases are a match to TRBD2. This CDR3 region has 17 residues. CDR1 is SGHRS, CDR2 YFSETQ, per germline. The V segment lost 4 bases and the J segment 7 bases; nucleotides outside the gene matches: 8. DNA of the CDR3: TGCGCCAGCAGCCATGGGACTAGCGGGAGGGCCGGAAATGAGCAGTTCTTC. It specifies CASSHGTSGRAGNEQFF. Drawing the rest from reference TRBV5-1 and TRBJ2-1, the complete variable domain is KAGVTQTPRYLIKTRGQQVTLSCSPISGHRSVSWYQQTPGQGLQFLFEYFSETQRNKGNFPGRFSGRQFSNSRSEMNVSTLELGDSALYLCASSHGTSGRAGNEQFFGPGTRLTVL.

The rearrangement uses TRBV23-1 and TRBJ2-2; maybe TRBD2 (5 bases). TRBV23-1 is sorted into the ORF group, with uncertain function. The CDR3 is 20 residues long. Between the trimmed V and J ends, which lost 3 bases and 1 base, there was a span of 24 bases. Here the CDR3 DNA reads TGCGCCAGCAGTCATCGAGGCGAGGTCCCCAGACTAAAGAACACCGGGGAGCTGTTTTTT. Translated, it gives CASSHRGEVPRLKNTGELFF.

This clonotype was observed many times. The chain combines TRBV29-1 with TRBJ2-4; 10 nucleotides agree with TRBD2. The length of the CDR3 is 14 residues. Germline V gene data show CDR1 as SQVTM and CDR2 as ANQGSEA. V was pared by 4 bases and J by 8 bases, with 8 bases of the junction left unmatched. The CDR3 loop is CSVATSGMTDIQYF. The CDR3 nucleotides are TGCAGCGTTGCTACTAGCGGGATGACGGACATTCAGTACTTC.

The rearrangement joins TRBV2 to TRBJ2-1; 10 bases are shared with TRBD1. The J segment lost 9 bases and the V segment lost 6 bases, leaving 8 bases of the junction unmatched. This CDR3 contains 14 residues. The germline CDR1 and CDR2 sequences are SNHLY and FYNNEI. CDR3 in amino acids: CASRPGQGWSEQFF. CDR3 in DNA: TGTGCCAGCAGACCGGGACAGGGGTGGAGTGAGCAGTTCTTC.

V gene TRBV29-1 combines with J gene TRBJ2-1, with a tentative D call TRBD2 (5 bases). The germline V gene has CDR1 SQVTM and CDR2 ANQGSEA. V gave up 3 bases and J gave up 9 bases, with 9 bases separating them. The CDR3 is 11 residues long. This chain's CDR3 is CSVEYGLEQFF. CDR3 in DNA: TGCAGCGTTGAGTACGGACTTGAGCAGTTCTTC.

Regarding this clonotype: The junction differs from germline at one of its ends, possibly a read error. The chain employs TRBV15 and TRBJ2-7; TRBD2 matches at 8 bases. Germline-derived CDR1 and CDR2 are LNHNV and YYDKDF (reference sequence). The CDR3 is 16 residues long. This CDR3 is CVTSTRLVGLEGEQYF. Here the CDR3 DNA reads TGTGTCACCAGCACGAGGTTGGTGGGACTAGAGGGCGAGCAGTACTTC. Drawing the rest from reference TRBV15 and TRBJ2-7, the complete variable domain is DAMVIQNPRYQVTQFGKPVTLSCSQTLNHNVMYWYQQKSSQAPKLLFHYYDKDFNNEADTPDNFQSRRPNTSFCFLDIRSPGLGDTAMYLCVTSTRLVGLEGEQYFGPGTRLTVT.

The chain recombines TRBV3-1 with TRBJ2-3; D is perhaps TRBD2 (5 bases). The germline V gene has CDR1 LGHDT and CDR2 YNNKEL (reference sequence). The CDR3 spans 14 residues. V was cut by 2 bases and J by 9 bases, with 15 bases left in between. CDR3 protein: CASSQLGLRDTQYF. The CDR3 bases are TGTGCCAGCAGCCAACTCGGACTGCGCGACACGCAGTATTTT.

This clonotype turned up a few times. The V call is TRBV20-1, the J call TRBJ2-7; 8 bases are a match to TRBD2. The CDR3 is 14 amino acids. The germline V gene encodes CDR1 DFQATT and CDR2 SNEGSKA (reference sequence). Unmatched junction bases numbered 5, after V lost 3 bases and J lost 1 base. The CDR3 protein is CSASRAGASYEQYF. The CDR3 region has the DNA TGCAGTGCTAGCAGAGCGGGAGCGTCCTACGAGCAGTACTTC.

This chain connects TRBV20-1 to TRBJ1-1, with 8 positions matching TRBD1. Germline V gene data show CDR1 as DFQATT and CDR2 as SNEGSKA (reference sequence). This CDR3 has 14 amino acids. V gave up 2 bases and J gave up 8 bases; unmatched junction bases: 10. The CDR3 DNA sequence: TGCAGTGCTAGACTGGACAGGGTGAACCCAGAAGCTTTCTTT. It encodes CSARLDRVNPEAFF.

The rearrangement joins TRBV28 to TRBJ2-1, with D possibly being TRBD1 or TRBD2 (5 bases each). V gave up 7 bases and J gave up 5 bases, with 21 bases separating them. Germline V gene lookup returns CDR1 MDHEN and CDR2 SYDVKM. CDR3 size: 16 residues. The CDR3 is CASNFPGTQTDNEQFF. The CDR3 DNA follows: TGTGCCAGCAATTTCCCCGGGACCCAGACCGACAATGAGCAGTTCTTC. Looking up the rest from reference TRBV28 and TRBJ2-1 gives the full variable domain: DVKVTQSSRYLVKRTGEKVFLECVQDMDHENMFWYRQDPGLGLRLIYFSYDVKMKEKGDIPEGYSVSREKKERFSLILESASTNQTSMYLCASNFPGTQTDNEQFFGPGTRLTVL.

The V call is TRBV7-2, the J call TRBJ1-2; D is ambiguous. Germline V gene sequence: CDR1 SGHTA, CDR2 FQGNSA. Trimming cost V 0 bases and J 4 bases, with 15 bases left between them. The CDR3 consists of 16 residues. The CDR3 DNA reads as TGTGCCAGCAGCTTAGCGAATCGGCAGTTGATCTATGGCTACACCTTC. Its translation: CASSLANRQLIYGYTF.